The entry below gives a single T cell receptor (beta chain) sequence along with its context. Its antigen is not known. The authors produced TCR alpha and TCR beta cDNA libraries with sample barcodes and UMIs by 5'RACE using constant-segment primers. A single record per CDR3 protein comes from TCRdb applying MiXCR to the 5' RACE reads. The sample shows approximately 110,000 distinct CDR3 sequences, about a fifth of them seen only once. The data originate from a study of T-cell memory formation after mild COVID-19. Study-level points and caveats: Whether day 37 second-wave clones are SARS-CoV-2-specific was not confirmed. Pre-infection memory harbored some responding clones, suggesting cross-reactive memory joined. Chiefly within CM and EM were the contracting CD4+ clones; CD8+ ones were within EMRA.

The TCR was taken from a young man who had mild COVID-19 (a few samples of this study predate the infection). Cell type and time point are not known. The sample comprised PBMCs or a T cell subset sorted from them (not recorded which).

The CDR3 DNA reads TGTGCCAGCAGTTACTCGACAGATTACACTGAAGCTTTCTTT. This gives the protein CASSYSTDYTEAFF. The chain joins TRBV6-2 or TRBV6-3 to TRBJ1-1; tentatively, D is TRBD1 (5 bases). Germline V gene sequence: CDR1 MNHEY, CDR2 SVGEGT. This CDR3 contains 14 residues. V lost 0 bases and J 3 bases, leaving 8 bases between the germline ends.